What follows is one T cell receptor (beta chain) and its context. Researchers ran the PCR with 60 Vbeta and 13 Jbeta primers. Generated by immunoSEQ multiplex PCR, the TCRdb table keeps only in-frame clones and is missing some. The sample carries fewer than 150,000 clones, roughly three quarters recorded once. The data belong to a study of cytomegalovirus exposure and HLA in healthy donors. CDR1 MNHEY and CDR2 SMNVEV come from the germline V gene (reference sequence). V was shortened by 5 bases and J by 1 base, with 20 bases between the two germline ends. The CDR3 contains 17 residues. The V and J genes are TRBV27 and TRBJ1-1, with a tentative D call TRBD1 (6 bases). The source is a man younger than 40 in good health and CMV-seronegative. The sample taken for sequencing was PBMCs. CDR3 in amino acids: CASSTRTVGSWNTEAFF. The CDR3 bases are TGTGCCAGCAGTACCCGGACAGTCGGGTCCTGGAACACTGAAGCTTTCTTT.